This is a list of T cell receptor beta chains from one sample in a study of shared clonotypes between healthy human individuals. Profiling relied on immunoSEQ multiplex PCR, and the TCRdb table lists in-frame clones only, not all of them. Among 2.5 million or so clones, more than 80% were seen once, and the ten largest hold over 0.12%. Sequencing input: naive CD4+ T cells sorted from blood. The source of these receptors is a man aged 18 to 30 in good health. Both conserved end residues are part of each CDR3. Fields, in order: J gene, clone size, D gene, V gene, CDR3 protein, CDR3 DNA. The D gene is left open where the match is weak. Clone size is stated in some rows and not others, as once, few, many or a class when expanded.

>TRBJ1-3|.|.|TRBV7-8
CASSLAPGNTIYF
TGTGCCAGCAGCTTAGCCCCTGGAAACACCATATATTTT
>TRBJ2-7|.|.|TRBV10-3
CAIAPGLSYEQYF
TGTGCCATTGCCCCGGGTCTGTCCTACGAGCAGTACTTC
>TRBJ2-7|.|.|TRBV29-1
CSVERGSGYEQYF
TGCAGCGTCGAGAGAGGGTCGGGGTACGAGCAGTACTTC
>TRBJ2-3|.|.|TRBV11-2
CASSLLAPLDTQYF
TGTGCCAGCAGCTTGTTGGCCCCACTAGATACGCAGTATTTT
>TRBJ1-1|.|.|TRBV7-6
CASSLASFLTNTEAFF
TGTGCCAGCAGCTTAGCTAGTTTCCTCACCAACACTGAAGCTTTCTTT
>TRBJ2-7|.|.|TRBV25-1
CASSDIVLGNGDGQYF
TGTGCCAGCAGTGATATTGTTTTGGGCAACGGGGACGGGCAGTACTTC
>TRBJ1-1|.|.|TRBV6-1
CASSEMSGKDTEAFF
TGTGCCAGCAGTGAGATGTCAGGGAAGGACACTGAAGCTTTCTTT
>TRBJ2-1|.|.|TRBV7-9
CASSVQERQFF
TGTGCCAGCAGCGTACAGGAGCGGCAGTTCTTC
>TRBJ2-7|.|.|TRBV7-2
CASSLWGRSDDEQYF
TGTGCCAGCAGCTTGTGGGGAAGGAGCGATGACGAGCAGTACTTC
>TRBJ1-3|.|.|TRBV6-1
CASSEVRPRVGNTIYF
TGTGCCAGCAGTGAAGTAAGGCCCAGGGTTGGAAACACCATATATTTT
>TRBJ1-2|.|TRBD1|TRBV5-4
CASSFGDRSLYGYTF
TGTGCCAGCAGCTTTGGGGACAGGTCTCTCTATGGCTACACCTTC
>TRBJ2-5|.|.|TRBV5-1
CASSEPTGSQETQYF
TGCGCCAGCAGCGAACCAACCGGGAGTCAAGAGACCCAGTACTTC
>TRBJ2-5|.|TRBD2|TRBV5-8
CASSLGRLAGSQETQYF
TGTGCCAGCAGCTTGGGTCGACTAGCGGGAAGTCAAGAGACCCAGTACTTC
>TRBJ2-1|.|.|TRBV18
CASSPPSGSTSDEQFF
TGTGCCAGCTCACCACCGTCGGGGTCTACTTCGGATGAGCAGTTCTTC
>TRBJ2-7|.|TRBD2|TRBV6-6
CASSLGLAENEQYF
TGTGCCAGCAGCCTGGGACTAGCGGAGAACGAGCAGTACTTC
>TRBJ1-2|.|TRBD1|TRBV6-1
CASIPGQGPNGYTF
TGTGCCAGCATCCCTGGACAGGGCCCAAATGGCTACACCTTC
>TRBJ1-4|.|.|TRBV7-9
CASSPGAGVGSNNEKLFF
TGTGCCAGCAGCCCGGGAGCGGGGGTCGGTTCGAATAATGAAAAACTGTTTTTT
>TRBJ2-3|.|.|TRBV30
CAWSEGGDTQYF
TGTGCCTGGAGCGAAGGGGGGGATACGCAGTATTTT
>TRBJ1-5|.|.|TRBV19
CASSISDSNQPQHF
TGTGCCAGTAGTATAAGTGATAGCAATCAGCCCCAGCATTTT
>TRBJ2-1|.|TRBD2|TRBV5-4
CASRLTSGTYNEQFF
TGTGCCAGCAGACTAACTAGCGGAACCTACAATGAGCAGTTCTTC
>TRBJ2-7|.|.|TRBV19
CASSLGQSYEQYF
TGTGCCAGTAGCCTTGGACAGTCCTACGAGCAGTACTTC
>TRBJ1-1|.|TRBD1|TRBV11-3
CASSLTPTGAEAFF
TGTGCCAGCAGCTTAACTCCGACAGGGGCTGAAGCTTTCTTT
>TRBJ2-1|.|.|TRBV7-2
CASSFENYNEQFF
TGTGCCAGCAGCTTCGAGAATTACAATGAGCAGTTCTTC
>TRBJ2-4|.|.|TRBV12-2
CASRSALRELAKNIQYF
TGTGCAAGTCGCTCTGCCTTACGGGAGTTAGCCAAAAACATTCAGTACTTC
>TRBJ2-7|.|TRBD1|TRBV19
CASSPDRGPSEQYF
TGTGCCAGTAGTCCCGACAGGGGGCCCTCCGAGCAGTACTTC
>TRBJ2-3|.|TRBD1|TRBV5-6
CASSPDRGLSTDTQYF
TGTGCCAGCAGCCCTGACAGGGGGCTTAGCACAGATACGCAGTATTTT
>TRBJ2-3|.|.|TRBV10-2
CASKEQTGTDTQYF
TGCGCCAGCAAAGAACAGACAGGCACAGATACGCAGTATTTT
>TRBJ1-5|.|.|TRBV28
CASGGAGSGNQPQHF
TGTGCCAGCGGGGGTGCCGGGTCTGGCAATCAGCCCCAGCATTTT
>TRBJ2-3|.|TRBD2|TRBV2
CASSGTSGGAPDTQYF
TGTGCCAGCAGTGGGACTAGCGGGGGGGCTCCAGATACGCAGTATTTT
>TRBJ2-7|.|.|TRBV11-2
CASSLAPEAAYEQYF
TGTGCCAGCAGCTTAGCCCCCGAGGCAGCCTACGAGCAGTACTTC
>TRBJ2-3|.|TRBD2|TRBV10-2
CASETGTSGKNTDTQYF
TGCGCCAGTGAGACGGGGACTAGCGGGAAGAACACAGATACGCAGTATTTT
>TRBJ1-1|once|.|TRBV7-2
CASSLVWAGGGTEAFF
TGTGCCAGCAGCCTAGTGTGGGCCGGGGGGGGCACTGAAGCTTTCTTT
>TRBJ2-7|once|TRBD1|TRBV25-1
CASRGGHYEQYF
TGTGCCAGCAGAGGGGGCCACTACGAGCAGTACTTC
>TRBJ2-7|.|.|TRBV21-1
CASTGSSYEQYF
TGTGCCAGTACGGGGAGCTCCTACGAGCAGTACTTC
>TRBJ2-5|once|TRBD1|TRBV29-1
CSGGQKETQYF
TGCAGCGGGGGACAGAAAGAGACCCAGTACTTC
>TRBJ2-7|.|TRBD1|TRBV7-2
CASSFTGTETYEQYF
TGTGCCAGCAGCTTTACCGGGACAGAGACCTACGAGCAGTACTTC
>TRBJ1-1|.|.|TRBV27
CASSSSYRQVNTEAFF
TGTGCCAGCAGTTCCTCTTATCGTCAAGTGAACACTGAAGCTTTCTTT
>TRBJ2-7|once|TRBD1|TRBV6-1
CASSLRTGPPYEQYF
TGTGCCAGCAGTCTCCGGACAGGGCCACCCTACGAGCAGTACTTC
>TRBJ1-1|once|TRBD1|TRBV6-6
CASSYGTGATEAFF
TGTGCCAGCAGTTATGGGACAGGGGCCACTGAAGCTTTCTTT
>TRBJ2-1|.|TRBD2|TRBV6-6
CASSLAGESYNEQFF
TGTGCCAGCAGTTTAGCGGGAGAATCCTACAATGAGCAGTTCTTC
>TRBJ1-1|.|.|TRBV5-4
CASSLARGGVTEAFF
TGTGCCAGCAGCTTGGCGCGGGGAGGCGTCACTGAAGCTTTCTTT
>TRBJ2-2|.|.|TRBV18
CASSPQGLNTGELFF
TGTGCCAGCTCACCACAGGGACTCAACACCGGGGAGCTGTTTTTT
>TRBJ2-5|.|TRBD1|TRBV10-3
CAISDRGRETQYF
TGTGCCATCAGCGACAGGGGGCGAGAGACCCAGTACTTC
>TRBJ2-1|.|.|TRBV29-1
CSAGSNRRFCFF
TGCAGCGCCGGATCTAACAGGAGGTTTTGTTTCTTC
>TRBJ2-2|.|TRBD2|TRBV5-6
CASSPLAGVTGELFF
TGTGCCAGCAGCCCCCTAGCGGGGGTGACCGGGGAGCTGTTTTTT
>TRBJ2-7|.|TRBD2|TRBV18
CASSPRASGDLYEQYF
TGTGCCAGCTCACCTCGGGCTAGCGGGGACCTCTACGAGCAGTACTTC
>TRBJ2-7|.|.|TRBV7-2
CASSRRGLSYEQYF
TGTGCCAGCAGCCGGCGGGGTCTATCCTACGAGCAGTACTTC
>TRBJ2-7|.|.|TRBV27
CASSLRTDSYEQYF
TGTGCCAGCAGTTTAAGGACCGATTCCTACGAGCAGTACTTC
>TRBJ2-1|.|.|TRBV7-9
CASSLDGGSYNEQFF
TGTGCCAGCAGCTTAGATGGGGGATCCTACAATGAGCAGTTCTTC
>TRBJ1-2|once|TRBD1|TRBV6-5
CASRSTGRGDGYTF
TGTGCCAGCAGATCGACAGGGAGAGGTGATGGCTACACCTTC
>TRBJ2-1|.|.|TRBV6-1
CASIRSPIYNEQFF
TGTGCCAGCATTCGAAGTCCCATCTACAATGAGCAGTTCTTC
>TRBJ2-7|once|.|TRBV6-5
CASSYAGEQYF
TGTGCCAGCAGTTATGCGGGCGAGCAGTACTTC
>TRBJ2-3|.|.|TRBV6-4
CASSEKDTQYF
TGTGCCAGCAGTGAAAAGGATACGCAGTATTTT
>TRBJ2-3|.|.|TRBV25-1
CASSPTATSTDTQYF
TGTGCCAGCAGTCCAACCGCCACTAGCACAGATACGCAGTATTTT
>TRBJ2-5|.|TRBD1|TRBV5-1
CASRTGVQETQYF
TGCGCCAGCAGAACAGGGGTCCAAGAGACCCAGTACTTC
>TRBJ1-1|.|.|TRBV27
CASSSTGLGNTEAFF
TGTGCCAGCAGTTCTACCGGTTTGGGGAACACTGAAGCTTTCTTT
>TRBJ1-4|.|TRBD1|TRBV4-1
CASSQTGGNEKLFF
TGCGCCAGCAGCCAGACAGGGGGTAATGAAAAACTGTTTTTT
>TRBJ2-7|.|.|TRBV11-3
CASSRTVQGYEQYF
TGTGCCAGCAGTCGGACAGTCCAGGGGTACGAGCAGTACTTC
>TRBJ1-6|.|TRBD1|TRBV6-5
CASTRGGFGNSPLHF
TGTGCCAGCACACGAGGGGGCTTCGGGAATTCACCCCTCCACTTT
>TRBJ1-1|.|.|TRBV5-1
CASSLRQGPNTEAFF
TGCGCCAGCAGCTTGCGGCAGGGTCCGAACACTGAAGCTTTCTTT